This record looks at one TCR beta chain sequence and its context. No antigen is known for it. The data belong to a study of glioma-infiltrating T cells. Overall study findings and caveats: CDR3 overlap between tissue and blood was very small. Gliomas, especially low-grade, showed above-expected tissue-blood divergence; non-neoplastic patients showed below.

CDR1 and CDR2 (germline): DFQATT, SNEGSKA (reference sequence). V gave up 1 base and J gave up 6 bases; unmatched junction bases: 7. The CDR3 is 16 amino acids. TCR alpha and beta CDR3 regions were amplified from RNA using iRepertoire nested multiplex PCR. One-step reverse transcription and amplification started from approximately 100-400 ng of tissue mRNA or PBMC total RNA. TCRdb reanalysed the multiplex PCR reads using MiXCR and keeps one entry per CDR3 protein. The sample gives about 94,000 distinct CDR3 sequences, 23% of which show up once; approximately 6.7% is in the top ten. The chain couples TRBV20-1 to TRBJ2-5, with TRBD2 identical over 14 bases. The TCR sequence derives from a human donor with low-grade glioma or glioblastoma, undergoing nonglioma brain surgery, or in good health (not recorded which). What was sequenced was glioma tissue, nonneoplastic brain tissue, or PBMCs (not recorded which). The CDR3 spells CSARAGTSGRVKTQYF. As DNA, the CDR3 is TGCAGTGCTAGAGCGGGGACTAGCGGGAGAGTAAAGACCCAGTACTTC.